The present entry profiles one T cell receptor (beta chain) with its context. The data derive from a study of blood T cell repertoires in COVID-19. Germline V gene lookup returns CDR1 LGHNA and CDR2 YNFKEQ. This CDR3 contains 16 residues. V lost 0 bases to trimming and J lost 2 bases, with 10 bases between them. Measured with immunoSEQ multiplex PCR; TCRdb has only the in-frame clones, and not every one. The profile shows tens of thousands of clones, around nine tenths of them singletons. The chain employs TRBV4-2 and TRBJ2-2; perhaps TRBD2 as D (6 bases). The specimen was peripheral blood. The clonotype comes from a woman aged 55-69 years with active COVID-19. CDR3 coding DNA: TGTGCCAGCAGCCAAGAATGGCGGGGAAACACCGGGGAGCTGTTTTTT. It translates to CASSQEWRGNTGELFF.